This TCR beta chain comes out of a study of blood T cell repertoires in COVID-19. Study background: The study drew acute and convalescent COVID-19 samples from the United States, Italy and Spain. The cDNA or gDNA used as material had been derived from T cells, B-cell-depleted T cells, or PBMCs.

V was cut by 4 bases and J by 8 bases, with 9 bases left in between. This CDR3 has 11 amino acids. The germline V gene encodes CDR1 SGHDT and CDR2 YYEEEE. Patients of the Seattle cohort, enrolled during active infection, were followed longitudinally. Per the original methods: Cell counts per sample came from amplifying reference gene primers. Produced via immunoSEQ multiplex PCR; TCRdb's table is partial and in-frame only. V and J calls and clone size come straight from that table; D and trimming were deduced from the DNA. The data show 15,000 to 20,000 clones, more than 65% seen once. V and J are TRBV5-6 and TRBJ1-2; no reliable D call. Sequencing was performed on peripheral blood. The TCR was taken from a man between 65 and 85 years old with COVID-19, enrolled during active disease. CDR3 residues: CASSLRLGYTF. The CDR3 DNA reads as TGTGCCAGCAGCCTACGACTGGGCTACACCTTC.